The 10 T cell receptor beta chains reported below all come from one sample, sequenced in a study of CD8 T cells in ankylosing spondylitis. Study outcomes and limitations: Typical of ankylosing spondylitis blood, it appeared, was a TCR beta motif of eight highly homologous variants.

Their recognized antigens are unknown. TCRdb fed the 5' RACE reads into MiXCR, producing one record per CDR3 protein. The data contain approximately 540,000 distinct CDR3 sequences, approximately 12% of them singletons. Sequencing was done on a sample of blood, either unsorted or a sorted T cell fraction (not recorded which). The source of these receptors is a male donor with ankylosing spondylitis.

This clonotype was found many times. The CDR3 DNA follows: TGCGCCAGCAGCCAACAAGCGAGGGACGAAAAACTGTTTTTT. Amino acid sequence: CASSQQARDEKLFF. This sequence joins TRBV4-1 and TRBJ1-4, with a tentative D call TRBD1 (5 bases). The CDR3 sequence is 14 residues long. The V gene lost 2 bases and the J gene lost 8 bases, with 12 bases spanning the gap. CDR1 and CDR2 (germline): MGHRA, YSYEKL.

This clonotype was observed a handful of times. The chain employs TRBV11-2 and TRBJ2-7; D is perhaps TRBD1 (6 bases). CDR1 is SGHAT, CDR2 FQNNGV, per germline. Between the trimmed V and J ends, which lost 3 bases and 2 bases, there was a span of 17 bases. This CDR3 spans 16 amino acids. CDR3 coding DNA: TGTGCCAGCAGCTTCATGATTTCGGGACACCCCTACGAGCAGTACTTC. It is translated as CASSFMISGHPYEQYF.

The gene calls are TRBV12-3 or TRBV12-4 and TRBJ1-1, with D maybe TRBD1 (5 bases). The V gene lost 10 bases and the J gene lost 1 base, with 13 bases spanning the gap. The CDR3 runs to 13 residues. Here the CDR3 reads CATWGGSNTEAFF. CDR3 coding DNA: TGTGCCACTTGGGGGGGGTCGAACACTGAAGCTTTCTTT.

Only a few counts were recorded for this clonotype. CDR3 coding DNA: TGCGCCAGCAGCGTAGGGACAGGGAGATTAAACGAAAAACTGTTTTTT. Its protein product is CASSVGTGRLNEKLFF. The genes are TRBV5-1 and TRBJ1-4, with TRBD1 matching over 9 bases. Germline V gene lookup returns CDR1 SGHRS and CDR2 YFSETQ. This CDR3 region has 16 residues. J lost 8 bases, V lost 4 bases, and 12 bases had no gene match.

This clonotype was observed a handful of times. The chain links TRBV24-1 to TRBJ2-2; D is tentatively TRBD1 or TRBD2 (5 bases each). The germline CDR1 and CDR2 sequences are KGHDR and SFDVKD. Trimming took off 3 bases at V and 0 bases at J, with 7 bases between the two ends. The CDR3 length is 15 residues. This CDR3 reads CATSDGTSNTGELFF. The CDR3 DNA is TGTGCCACCAGTGATGGGACCTCGAACACCGGGGAGCTGTTTTTT.

The chain recombines TRBV2 with TRBJ2-7, with 9 bases aligning to TRBD1. CDR3 size: 11 residues. V shed 9 bases and J 3 bases; nucleotides not matched to a gene: 0. In germline, CDR1 is SNHLY, CDR2 FYNNEI. Written as DNA, the CDR3 is TGTGCCAGGGGACAGGGCTACGAGCAGTACTTC. This sequence encodes CARGQGYEQYF.

This clonotype was seen a few times. V usage is TRBV7-8 and J usage is TRBJ2-1; 7 bases match TRBD1. Trimming cost V 2 bases and J 9 bases; bases outside gene matches: 10. Germline lookup yields CDR1 SGHVS and CDR2 FQNEAQ. This CDR3 contains 15 residues. This CDR3 is CASSLLGTVVGEQFF. The CDR3 nucleotides read TGTGCCAGCAGCTTATTAGGGACAGTTGTAGGTGAGCAGTTCTTC.

The rearrangement links TRBV5-5 to TRBJ2-2; TRBD1 aligns across 8 bases. The CDR3 has 17 residues. CDR1 and CDR2 (germline): SGHKS, YYEKEE (reference sequence). J lost 7 bases, V lost 4 bases, and 15 bases had no gene match. The CDR3 coding sequence is TGTGCCAGCAGCCCGTTCTTGGGCAGGGGGCTAAGCGGGGAGCTGTTTTTT. Amino acid sequence: CASSPFLGRGLSGELFF.

This clonotype was detected a few times. The rearrangement links TRBV2 to TRBJ2-1, with 7 bases fitting TRBD1. V shed 7 bases, J shed 10 bases, and the junction held 10 bases outside the gene matches. Germline lookup yields CDR1 SNHLY and CDR2 FYNNEI. The CDR3 totals 13 residues. CDR3 sequence reads: CASTRTGTQEQFF. The DNA for the CDR3 is TGTGCCAGCACACGGACAGGAACCCAAGAGCAGTTCTTC.

This clonotype was recorded many times. The rearrangement joins TRBV5-1 to TRBJ1-4; TRBD1 aligns across 7 bases. Germline-derived CDR1 and CDR2 are SGHRS and YFSETQ. The CDR3 runs 14 residues. The V and J ends lost 4 bases and 6 bases, in that order; junction bases with no gene match: 6. The CDR3 reads CASSPGTADEKLFF. The CDR3 nucleotides are TGCGCCAGCAGCCCCGGGACAGCCGATGAAAAACTGTTTTTT. Variable domain in full (rest from reference TRBV5-1 and TRBJ1-4): KAGVTQTPRYLIKTRGQQVTLSCSPISGHRSVSWYQQTPGQGLQFLFEYFSETQRNKGNFPGRFSGRQFSNSRSEMNVSTLELGDSALYLCASSPGTADEKLFFGSGTQLSVL.